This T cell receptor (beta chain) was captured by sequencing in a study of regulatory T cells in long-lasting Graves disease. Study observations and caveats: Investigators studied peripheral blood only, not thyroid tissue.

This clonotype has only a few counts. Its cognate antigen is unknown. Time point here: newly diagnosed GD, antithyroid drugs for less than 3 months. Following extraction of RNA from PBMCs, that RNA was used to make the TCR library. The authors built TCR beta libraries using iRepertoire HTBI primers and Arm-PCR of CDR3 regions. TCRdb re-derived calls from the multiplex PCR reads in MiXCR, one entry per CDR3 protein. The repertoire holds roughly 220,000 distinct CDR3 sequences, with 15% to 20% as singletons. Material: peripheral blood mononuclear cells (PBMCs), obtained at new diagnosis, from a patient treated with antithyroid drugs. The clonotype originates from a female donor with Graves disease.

The DNA of the CDR3 is TGCAGTGCTAGAAGCGGGAACTACAATGAGCAGTTCTTC. This translates into CSARSGNYNEQFF. The V call is TRBV20-1, the J call TRBJ2-1; TRBD2 matches 7 bases. The CDR3 covers 13 residues. After removal of 2 bases from V and 3 bases from J, the junction contained 1 base not matched to a gene. From germline, CDR1 is DFQATT and CDR2 SNEGSKA (reference sequence).